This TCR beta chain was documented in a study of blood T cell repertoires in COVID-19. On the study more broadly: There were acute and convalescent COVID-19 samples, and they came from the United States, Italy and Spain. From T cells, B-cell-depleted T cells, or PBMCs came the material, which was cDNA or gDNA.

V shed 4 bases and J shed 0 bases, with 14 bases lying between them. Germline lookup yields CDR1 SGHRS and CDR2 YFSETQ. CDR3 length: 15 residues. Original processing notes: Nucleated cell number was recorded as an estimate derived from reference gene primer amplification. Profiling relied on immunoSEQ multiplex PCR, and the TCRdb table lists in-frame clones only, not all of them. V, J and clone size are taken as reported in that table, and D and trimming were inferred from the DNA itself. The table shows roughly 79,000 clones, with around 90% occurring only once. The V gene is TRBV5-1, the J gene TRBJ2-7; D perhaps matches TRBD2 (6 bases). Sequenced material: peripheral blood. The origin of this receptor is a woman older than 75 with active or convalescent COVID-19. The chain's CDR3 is CASSPGGTSSYEQYF. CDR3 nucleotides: TGCGCCAGCAGCCCCGGGGGTACCAGCTCCTACGAGCAGTACTTC.